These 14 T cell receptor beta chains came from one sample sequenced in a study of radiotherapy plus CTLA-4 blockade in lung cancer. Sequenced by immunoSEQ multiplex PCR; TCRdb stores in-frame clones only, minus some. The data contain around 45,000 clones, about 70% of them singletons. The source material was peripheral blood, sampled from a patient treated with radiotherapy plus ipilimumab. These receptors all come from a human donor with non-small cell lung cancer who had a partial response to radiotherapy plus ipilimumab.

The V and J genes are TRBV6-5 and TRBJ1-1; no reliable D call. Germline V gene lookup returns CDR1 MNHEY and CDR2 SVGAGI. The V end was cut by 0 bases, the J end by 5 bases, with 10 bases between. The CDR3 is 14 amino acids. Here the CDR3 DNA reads TGTGCCAGCAGTTACTCGAGTGGGAGAACTGAAGCTTTCTTT. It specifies CASSYSSGRTEAFF.

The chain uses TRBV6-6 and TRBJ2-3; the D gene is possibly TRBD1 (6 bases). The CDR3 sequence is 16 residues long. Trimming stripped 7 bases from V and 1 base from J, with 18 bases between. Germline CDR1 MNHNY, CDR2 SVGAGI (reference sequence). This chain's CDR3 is CASILTQGAGTDTQYF. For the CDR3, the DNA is TGTGCCAGCATCCTGACACAGGGTGCGGGCACAGATACGCAGTATTTT.

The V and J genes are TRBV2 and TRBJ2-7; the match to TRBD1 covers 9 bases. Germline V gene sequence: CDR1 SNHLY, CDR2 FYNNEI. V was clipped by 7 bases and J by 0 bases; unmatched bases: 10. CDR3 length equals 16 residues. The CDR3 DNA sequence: TGTGCCAGCACCCCCGGGACAGGGACCAGCTCCTACGAGCAGTACTTC. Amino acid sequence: CASTPGTGTSSYEQYF.

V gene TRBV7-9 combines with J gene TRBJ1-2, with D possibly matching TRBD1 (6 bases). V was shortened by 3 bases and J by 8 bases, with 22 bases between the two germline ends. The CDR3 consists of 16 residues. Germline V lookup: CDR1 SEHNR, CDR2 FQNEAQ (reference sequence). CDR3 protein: CASSFSGGRREEGYTF. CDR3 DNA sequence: TGTGCCAGCAGCTTTTCCGGGGGGCGCAGGGAGGAAGGCTACACCTTC.

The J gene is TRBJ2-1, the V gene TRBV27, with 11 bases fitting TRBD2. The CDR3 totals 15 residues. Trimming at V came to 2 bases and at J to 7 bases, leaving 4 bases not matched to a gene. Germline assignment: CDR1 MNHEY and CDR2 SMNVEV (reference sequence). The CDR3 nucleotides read TGTGCCAGCAGTTTAATAGCGGGAGGGGGTAATGAGCAGTTCTTC. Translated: CASSLIAGGGNEQFF.

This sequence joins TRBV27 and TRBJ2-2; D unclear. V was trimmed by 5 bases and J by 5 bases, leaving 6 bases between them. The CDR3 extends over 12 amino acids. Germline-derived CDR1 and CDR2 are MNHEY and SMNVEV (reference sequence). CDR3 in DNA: TGTGCCAGCAGTCAACTTACCGGGGAGCTGTTTTTT. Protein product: CASSQLTGELFF.

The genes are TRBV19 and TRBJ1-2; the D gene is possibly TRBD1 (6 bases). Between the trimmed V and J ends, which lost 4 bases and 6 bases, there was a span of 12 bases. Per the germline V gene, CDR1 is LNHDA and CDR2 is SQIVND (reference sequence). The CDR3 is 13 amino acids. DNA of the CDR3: TGTGCCAGTAGTACCCGGGGGGCCGATGGCTACACCTTC. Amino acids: CASSTRGADGYTF. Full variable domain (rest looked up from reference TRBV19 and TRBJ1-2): DGGITQSPKYLFRKEGQNVTLSCEQNLNHDAMYWYRQDPGQGLRLIYYSQIVNDFQKGDIAEGYSVSREKKESFPLTVTSAQKNPTAFYLCASSTRGADGYTFGSGTRLTVV.

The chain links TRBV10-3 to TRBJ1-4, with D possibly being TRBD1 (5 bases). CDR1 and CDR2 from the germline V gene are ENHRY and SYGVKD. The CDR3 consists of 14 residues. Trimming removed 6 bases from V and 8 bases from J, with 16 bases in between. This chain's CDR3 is CAIRAREGEEKLFF. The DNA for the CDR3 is TGTGCCATCAGAGCCAGGGAGGGCGAAGAAAAACTGTTTTTT.

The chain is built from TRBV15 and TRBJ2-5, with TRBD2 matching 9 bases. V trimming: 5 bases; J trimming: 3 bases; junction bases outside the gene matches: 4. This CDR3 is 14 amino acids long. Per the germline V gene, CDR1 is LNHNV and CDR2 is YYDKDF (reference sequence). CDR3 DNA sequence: TGTGCCACCAGCCCTCGACTAGCGGAAGAGACCCAGTACTTC. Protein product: CATSPRLAEETQYF.

The CDR3 spells CASSLVQVSGELFF. In DNA, the CDR3 is TGCGCCAGCAGCTTGGTTCAGGTGTCCGGGGAGCTGTTTTTT. The chain couples TRBV5-1 to TRBJ2-2, with D hard to call. V was clipped by 0 bases and J by 6 bases, with 9 bases between them. In germline, CDR1 is SGHRS, CDR2 YFSETQ. The CDR3 runs to 14 residues.

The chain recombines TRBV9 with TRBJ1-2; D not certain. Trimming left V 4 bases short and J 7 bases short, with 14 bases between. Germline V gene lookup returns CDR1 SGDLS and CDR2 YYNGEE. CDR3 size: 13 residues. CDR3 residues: CASSTGVSGGYTF. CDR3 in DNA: TGTGCCAGCAGCACTGGGGTCAGCGGTGGCTACACCTTC.

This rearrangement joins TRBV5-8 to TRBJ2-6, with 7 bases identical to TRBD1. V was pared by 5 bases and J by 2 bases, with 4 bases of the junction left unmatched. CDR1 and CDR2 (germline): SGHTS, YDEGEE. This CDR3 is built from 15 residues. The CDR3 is CASSSTGTGANVLTF. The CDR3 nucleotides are TGTGCCAGCAGTTCGACAGGGACTGGGGCCAACGTCCTGACTTTC.

The CDR3 region is CASSPAGGYSYEQYF. CDR3 bases: TGCGCCAGCAGCCCGGCCGGGGGGTACTCCTACGAGCAGTACTTC. J is TRBJ2-7 and V is TRBV5-1; 7 bases align to TRBD2. Germline values: CDR1 SGHRS, CDR2 YFSETQ. The CDR3 has 15 residues. V shed 4 bases, J shed 0 bases, and the junction held 7 bases outside the gene matches.

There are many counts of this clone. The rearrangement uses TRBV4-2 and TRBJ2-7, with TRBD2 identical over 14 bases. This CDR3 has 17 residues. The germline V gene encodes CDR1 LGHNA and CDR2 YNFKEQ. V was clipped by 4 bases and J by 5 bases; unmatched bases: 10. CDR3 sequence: CASSPTTGLAGEDEQYF. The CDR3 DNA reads TGTGCCAGCAGCCCGACCACGGGACTAGCGGGGGAGGACGAGCAGTACTTC.